This T cell receptor (beta chain) originates from a study of T cells of healthy individuals. This clonotype was counted at least ten times. Using its own MiXCR run on the 5' RACE reads, TCRdb lists one record per CDR3 protein. This sample has approximately 52,000 distinct CDR3 sequences, with roughly 14% found just once. The origin of this receptor is a human donor in good health.

CDR3 loop: CASSRGLAEANTGELFF. CDR3 nucleotide sequence: TGTGCCAGTAGTAGGGGACTAGCGGAAGCGAACACCGGGGAGCTGTTTTTT. The chain has TRBV6-1 and TRBJ2-2; TRBD2 matches at 11 bases. Unmatched junction bases numbered 9, after V lost 9 bases and J lost 0 bases. CDR1 and CDR2 from the germline V gene are MNHNS and SASEGT. The CDR3 is 17 amino acids.